The rows below give T cell receptor beta chains drawn from one sample of a study of radiation and T cells in renal cell carcinoma. Clones were sequenced by immunoSEQ multiplex PCR, and TCRdb holds only the in-frame ones, with some missing. The data show approximately 90,000 clones, about 85% seen once. The sample consisted of blood, taken from a patient whose treatment included radiotherapy and nephrectomy. The receptor source for this set is a man aged 50-60 years with renal cell carcinoma. Each CDR3 is given with its conserved first and last residue. The order of the fields is D gene, V gene, J gene, clone size, CDR3 DNA, CDR3 protein. A D gene is named only where the DNA matches it firmly. Clone size is given for some rows only: seen once, a few or many times, or a class if the clone is expanded.

D gene: TRBD1; V gene: TRBV9; J gene: TRBJ2-3; clone size: once; CDR3 DNA: TGTGCCAGCAGCGTAATGGGACAGGGCACAGATACGCAGTATTTT; CDR3 protein: CASSVMGQGTDTQYF
D gene: .; V gene: TRBV7-2; J gene: TRBJ1-1; clone size: .; CDR3 DNA: TGTGCCAGCAGCTTATCCCCCCGGGAGACTGAAGCTTTCTTT; CDR3 protein: CASSLSPRETEAFF
D gene: TRBD1; V gene: TRBV14; J gene: TRBJ1-2; clone size: .; CDR3 DNA: TGTGCCAGCAGCCCAGACAGGGTCTTTGGGTATGGCTACACCTTC; CDR3 protein: CASSPDRVFGYGYTF
D gene: TRBD1; V gene: TRBV6-4; J gene: TRBJ2-2; clone size: few; CDR3 DNA: TGTGCCAGCAGTGAACAGGGGGCAGACGGGGAGCTGTTTTTT; CDR3 protein: CASSEQGADGELFF
D gene: .; V gene: TRBV7-7; J gene: TRBJ2-2; clone size: .; CDR3 DNA: TGTGCTAGCAGCGAGAGGTCTCCAGGGTCGGGCGGGGAGCTGTTTTTT; CDR3 protein: CASSERSPGSGGELFF
D gene: TRBD2; V gene: TRBV7-2; J gene: TRBJ2-3; clone size: .; CDR3 DNA: TGTGCCAGCAGCGTTAGACTAGCGGGGGAAACAGATACGCAGTATTTT; CDR3 protein: CASSVRLAGETDTQYF
D gene: TRBD1; V gene: TRBV30; J gene: TRBJ1-1; clone size: few; CDR3 DNA: TGTGCCTGGACCTCCTCAGGGGGACTGAACACTGAAGCTTTCTTT; CDR3 protein: CAWTSSGGLNTEAFF
D gene: .; V gene: TRBV7-6; J gene: TRBJ2-5; clone size: .; CDR3 DNA: TGTGCCAGCAGCTCTTCCGGGACCGGAGAGACCCAGTACTTC; CDR3 protein: CASSSSGTGETQYF
D gene: .; V gene: TRBV6-1; J gene: TRBJ2-5; clone size: .; CDR3 DNA: TGTGCCAGCAGTGAAGGAGGGACGGAGACCCAGTACTTC; CDR3 protein: CASSEGGTETQYF
D gene: TRBD2; V gene: TRBV30; J gene: TRBJ2-5; clone size: .; CDR3 DNA: TGTGCCTGGAGAGCGGCGGGAGAAGAGACCCAGTACTTC; CDR3 protein: CAWRAAGEETQYF
D gene: .; V gene: TRBV5-1; J gene: TRBJ2-5; clone size: .; CDR3 DNA: TGCGCCAGCAGCTACCACCTCCAAGAGACCCAGTACTTC; CDR3 protein: CASSYHLQETQYF
D gene: .; V gene: TRBV6-1; J gene: TRBJ2-7; clone size: few; CDR3 DNA: TGTGCCAGCAGTGAAGTCGACGTAGACTACGAGCAGTACTTC; CDR3 protein: CASSEVDVDYEQYF
D gene: .; V gene: TRBV6-6; J gene: TRBJ2-7; clone size: .; CDR3 DNA: TGTGCCAGCAGTTACTCAGGTGACTACGAGCAGTACTTC; CDR3 protein: CASSYSGDYEQYF